The 7 T cell receptor beta chains below all came from one sample that was sequenced in a study of blood T cell repertoires in COVID-19. Using immunoSEQ multiplex PCR, the repertoire was profiled, and TCRdb retains in-frame clones only, with some absent. The table lists 45,000 to 70,000 clones, 80% of them singletons. Sequencing input: peripheral blood. These receptors were taken from a man in his 60s with acute or convalescent COVID-19.

The CDR3, as DNA: TGTGCCAGCAGCTTTTGGGACAGGCAGTACAATGAGCAGTTCTTC. Translation: CASSFWDRQYNEQFF. The rearrangement uses TRBV5-6 and TRBJ2-1; TRBD1 matches 8 bases. Germline loops: CDR1 SGHDT, CDR2 YYEEEE. V gave up 2 bases and J gave up 4 bases; unmatched junction bases: 5. The CDR3 covers 15 residues.

The chain combines TRBV5-1 with TRBJ2-1, with 7 bases identical to TRBD2. The CDR3 consists of 15 residues. Trimming at V came to 5 bases and at J to 4 bases, leaving 9 bases not matched to a gene. Germline V lookup: CDR1 SGHRS, CDR2 YFSETQ. CDR3 DNA sequence: TGCGCCAGCAGATCCTCCGGGACTAATTACAATGAGCAGTTCTTC. Its protein is CASRSSGTNYNEQFF.

The chain carries TRBV27 and TRBJ1-5; 8 nucleotides match TRBD1. The junction had 9 bases not matched to a gene; V was cut back by 5 bases and J by 9 bases. Germline V gene data show CDR1 as MNHEY and CDR2 as SMNVEV (reference sequence). CDR3 length: 14 residues. CDR3 amino acids: CASSGGTGTRPQHF. The CDR3 DNA sequence: TGTGCCAGCAGTGGGGGGACAGGTACTCGGCCCCAGCATTTT.

V gene TRBV12-3 or TRBV12-4 combines with J gene TRBJ1-1, with unresolved D. V lost 8 bases and J lost 6, with 13 bases in between. The CDR3 totals 12 residues. CDR3 bases: TGTGCCAGCGGGCGTGGAGGCTCTGAAGCTTTCTTT. It codes for CASGRGGSEAFF.

This rearrangement joins TRBV12-3 or TRBV12-4 to TRBJ1-6; D is possibly TRBD1 (5 bases). V lost 5 bases, J lost 5 bases, and 7 bases lay in between. CDR3 length: 13 residues. The CDR3 spells CASSGGNNSPLHF. Here the CDR3 DNA reads TGTGCCAGCAGTGGGGGGAATAATTCACCCCTCCACTTT.

CDR3 nucleotides: TGTGCCAGTAGTATAACCCGGGACAGGGGGCGCGACGAGCAGTACTTC. As protein: CASSITRDRGRDEQYF. The chain employs TRBV19 and TRBJ2-7; 12 bases line up with TRBD1. The CDR3 runs to 16 residues. CDR1 and CDR2 from the germline V gene are LNHDA and SQIVND (reference sequence). Losses at the gene ends were 2 bases for V and 5 bases for J; bases not matched to a gene: 7.

The chain has TRBV2 and TRBJ2-3; 9 bases agree with TRBD2. The length of the CDR3 is 13 residues. J lost 4 bases, V lost 6 bases, and 2 bases had no gene match. The germline CDR1 and CDR2 sequences are SNHLY and FYNNEI. The CDR3 region is CASRTSGADTQYF. CDR3 coding DNA: TGTGCCAGCAGGACTAGCGGCGCAGATACGCAGTATTTT.